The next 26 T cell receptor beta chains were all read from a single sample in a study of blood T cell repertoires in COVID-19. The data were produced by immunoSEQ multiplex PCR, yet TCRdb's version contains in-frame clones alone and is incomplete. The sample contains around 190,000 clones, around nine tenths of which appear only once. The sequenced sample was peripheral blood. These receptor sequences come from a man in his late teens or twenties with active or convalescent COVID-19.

The CDR3 sequence is CSVDAGNYGYTF. As DNA, the CDR3 is TGCAGCGTTGATGCCGGGAACTATGGCTACACCTTC. The chain combines TRBV29-1 with TRBJ1-2, with no clear D. Trimming took 3 bases from V and 2 from J, leaving 7 bases between them. Per the germline V gene, CDR1 is SQVTM and CDR2 is ANQGSEA. The CDR3 runs to 12 residues.

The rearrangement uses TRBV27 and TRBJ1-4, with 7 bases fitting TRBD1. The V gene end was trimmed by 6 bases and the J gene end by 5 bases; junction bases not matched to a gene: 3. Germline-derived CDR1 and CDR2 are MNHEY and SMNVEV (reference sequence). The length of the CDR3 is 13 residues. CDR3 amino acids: CASSYRGNEKLFF. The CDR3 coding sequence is TGTGCCAGCAGCTACAGGGGCAATGAAAAACTGTTTTTT.

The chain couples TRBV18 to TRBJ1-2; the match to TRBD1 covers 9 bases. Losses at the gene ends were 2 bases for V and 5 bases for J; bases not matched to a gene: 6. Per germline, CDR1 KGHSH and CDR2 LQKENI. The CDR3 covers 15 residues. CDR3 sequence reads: CASSPNPTGGYGYTF. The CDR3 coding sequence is TGTGCCAGCTCACCAAATCCGACAGGGGGGTATGGCTACACCTTC. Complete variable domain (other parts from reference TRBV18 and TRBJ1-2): NAGVMQNPRHLVRRRGQEARLRCSPMKGHSHVYWYRQLPEEGLKFMVYLQKENIIDESGMPKERFSAEFPKEGPSILRIQQVVRGDSAAYFCASSPNPTGGYGYTFGSGTRLTVV.

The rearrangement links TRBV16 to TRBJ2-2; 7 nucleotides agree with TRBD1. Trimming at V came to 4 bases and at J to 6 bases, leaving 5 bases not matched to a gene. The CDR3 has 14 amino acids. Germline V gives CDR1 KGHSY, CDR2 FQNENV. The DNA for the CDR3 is TGTGCCAGCAGCCGACACGACAGGGCCGGGGAGCTGTTTTTT. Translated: CASSRHDRAGELFF. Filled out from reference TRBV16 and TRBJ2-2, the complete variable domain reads GEEVAQTPKHLVRGEGQKAKLYCAPIKGHSYVFWYQQVLKNEFKFLISFQNENVFDETGMPKERFSAKCLPNSPCSLEIQATKLEDSAVYFCASSRHDRAGELFFGEGSRLTVL.

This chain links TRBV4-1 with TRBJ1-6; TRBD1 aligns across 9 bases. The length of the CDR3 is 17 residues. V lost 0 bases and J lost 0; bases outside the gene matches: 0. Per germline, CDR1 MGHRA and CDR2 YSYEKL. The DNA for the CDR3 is TGCGCCAGCAGCCAAGAGACAGGGGGCTCCTATAATTCACCCCTCCACTTT. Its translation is CASSQETGGSYNSPLHF.

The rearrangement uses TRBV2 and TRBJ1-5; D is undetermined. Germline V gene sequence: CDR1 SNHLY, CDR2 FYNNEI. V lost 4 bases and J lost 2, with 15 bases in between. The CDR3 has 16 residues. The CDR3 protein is CASSGWRADRNQPQHF. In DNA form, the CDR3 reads TGTGCCAGCAGTGGGTGGAGGGCGGATCGCAATCAGCCCCAGCATTTT. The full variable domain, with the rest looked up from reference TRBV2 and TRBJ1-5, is EPEVTQTPSHQVTQMGQEVILRCVPISNHLYFYWYRQILGQKVEFLVSFYNNEISEKSEIFDDQFSVERPDGSNFTLKIRSTKLEDSAMYFCASSGWRADRNQPQHFGDGTRLSIL.

The CDR3 region is CASRTSGGSTDTQYF. The CDR3 nucleotides read TGTGCCAGTAGGACTAGCGGAGGGAGCACAGATACGCAGTATTTT. The chain recombines TRBV19 with TRBJ2-3; 9 nucleotides match TRBD2. The CDR3 runs 15 residues. Germline CDR1 LNHDA, CDR2 SQIVND (reference sequence). After removal of 6 bases from V and 0 bases from J, the junction contained 4 bases not matched to a gene.

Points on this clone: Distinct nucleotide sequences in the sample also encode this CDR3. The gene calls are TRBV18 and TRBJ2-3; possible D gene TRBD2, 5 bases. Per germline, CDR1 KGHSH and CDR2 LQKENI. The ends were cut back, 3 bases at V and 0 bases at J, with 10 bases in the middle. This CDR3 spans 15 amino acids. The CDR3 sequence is CASSPVRGSTDTQYF. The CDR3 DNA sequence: TGTGCCAGCTCACCTGTCCGCGGGAGCACAGATACGCAGTATTTT.

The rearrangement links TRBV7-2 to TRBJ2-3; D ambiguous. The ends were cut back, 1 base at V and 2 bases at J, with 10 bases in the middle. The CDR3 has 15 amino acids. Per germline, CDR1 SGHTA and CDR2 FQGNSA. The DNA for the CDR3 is TGTGCCAGCAGCTTAGATCTTTCTCCCACAGATACGCAGTATTTT. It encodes CASSLDLSPTDTQYF.

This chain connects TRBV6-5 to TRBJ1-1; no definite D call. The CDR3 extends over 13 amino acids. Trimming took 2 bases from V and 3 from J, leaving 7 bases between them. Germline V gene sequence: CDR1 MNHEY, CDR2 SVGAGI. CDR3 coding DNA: TGTGCCAGCAGTTACGGAGCTTACACTGAAGCTTTCTTT. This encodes CASSYGAYTEAFF.

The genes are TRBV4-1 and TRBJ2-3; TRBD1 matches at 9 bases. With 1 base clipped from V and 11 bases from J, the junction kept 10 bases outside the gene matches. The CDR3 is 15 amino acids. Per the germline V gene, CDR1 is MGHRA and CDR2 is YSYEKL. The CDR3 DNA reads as TGCGCCAGCAGCCAAGCGTTGGACAGGGGACCTAGGCAGTATTTT. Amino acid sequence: CASSQALDRGPRQYF.

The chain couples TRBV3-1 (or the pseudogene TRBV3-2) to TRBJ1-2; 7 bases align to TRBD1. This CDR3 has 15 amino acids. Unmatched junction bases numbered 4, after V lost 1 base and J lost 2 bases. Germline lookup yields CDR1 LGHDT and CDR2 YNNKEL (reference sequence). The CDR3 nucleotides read TGTGCCAGCAGCCAAGGAATAGGGGGCAACTATGGCTACACCTTC. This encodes CASSQGIGGNYGYTF.

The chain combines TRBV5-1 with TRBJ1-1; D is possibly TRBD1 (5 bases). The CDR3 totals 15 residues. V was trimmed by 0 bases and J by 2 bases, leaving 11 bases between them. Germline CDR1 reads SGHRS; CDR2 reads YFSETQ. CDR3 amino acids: CASSLEVTDNTEAFF. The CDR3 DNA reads TGCGCCAGCAGCTTGGAGGTGACAGACAACACTGAAGCTTTCTTT.

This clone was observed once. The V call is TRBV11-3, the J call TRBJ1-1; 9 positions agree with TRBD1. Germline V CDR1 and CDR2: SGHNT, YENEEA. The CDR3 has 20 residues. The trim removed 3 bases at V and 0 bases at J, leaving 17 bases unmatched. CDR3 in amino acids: CASSLRTGAPYTLMNTEAFF. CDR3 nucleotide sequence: TGTGCCAGCAGCTTGAGGACAGGGGCACCTTATACCTTGATGAACACTGAAGCTTTCTTT.

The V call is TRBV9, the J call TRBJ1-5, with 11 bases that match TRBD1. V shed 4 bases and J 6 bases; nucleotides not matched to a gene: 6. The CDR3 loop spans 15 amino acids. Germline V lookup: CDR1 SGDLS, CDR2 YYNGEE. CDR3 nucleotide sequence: TGTGCCAGCAGCAAGGGGACAGGGGGGAGTCAGCCCCAGCATTTT. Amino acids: CASSKGTGGSQPQHF.

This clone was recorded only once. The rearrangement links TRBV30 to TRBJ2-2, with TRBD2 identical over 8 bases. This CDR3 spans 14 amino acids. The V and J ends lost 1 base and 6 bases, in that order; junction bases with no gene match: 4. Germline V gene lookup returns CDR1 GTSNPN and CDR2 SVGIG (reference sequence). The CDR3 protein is CAWSGREGSGELFF. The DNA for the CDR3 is TGTGCCTGGAGTGGACGGGAGGGGTCCGGGGAGCTGTTTTTT.

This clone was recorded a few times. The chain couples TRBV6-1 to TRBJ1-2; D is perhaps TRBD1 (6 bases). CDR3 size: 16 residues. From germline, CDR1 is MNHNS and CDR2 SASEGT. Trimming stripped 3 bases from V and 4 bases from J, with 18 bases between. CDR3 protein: CASSEGSGGAGYGYTF. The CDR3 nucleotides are TGTGCCAGCAGTGAGGGCTCGGGGGGCGCCGGCTATGGCTACACCTTC.

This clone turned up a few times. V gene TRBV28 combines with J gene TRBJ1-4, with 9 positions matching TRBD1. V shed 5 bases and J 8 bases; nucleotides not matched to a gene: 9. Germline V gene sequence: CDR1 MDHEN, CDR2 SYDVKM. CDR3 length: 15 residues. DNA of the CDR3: TGTGCCAGCAGTCTCTACAGGGGGCCACAAGAAAAACTGTTTTTT. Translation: CASSLYRGPQEKLFF.

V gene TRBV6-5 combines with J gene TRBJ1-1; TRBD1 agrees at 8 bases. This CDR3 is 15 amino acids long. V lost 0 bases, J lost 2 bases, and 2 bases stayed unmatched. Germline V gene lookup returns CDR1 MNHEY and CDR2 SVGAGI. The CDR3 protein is CASSYSPGGNTEAFF. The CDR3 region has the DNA TGTGCCAGCAGTTACTCGCCAGGGGGCAACACTGAAGCTTTCTTT.

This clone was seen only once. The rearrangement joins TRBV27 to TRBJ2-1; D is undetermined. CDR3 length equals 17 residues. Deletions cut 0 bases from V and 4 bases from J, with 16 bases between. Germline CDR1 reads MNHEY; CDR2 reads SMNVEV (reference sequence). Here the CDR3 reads CASSLSNRHPVYNEQFF. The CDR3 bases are TGTGCCAGCAGTTTATCGAATAGACACCCCGTATACAATGAGCAGTTCTTC.

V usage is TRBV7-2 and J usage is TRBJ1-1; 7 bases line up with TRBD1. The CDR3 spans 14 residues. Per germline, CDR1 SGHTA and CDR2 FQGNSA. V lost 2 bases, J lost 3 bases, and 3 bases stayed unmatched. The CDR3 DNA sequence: TGTGCCAGCAGCTTAACTCAGGGGGACACTGAAGCTTTCTTT. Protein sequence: CASSLTQGDTEAFF.

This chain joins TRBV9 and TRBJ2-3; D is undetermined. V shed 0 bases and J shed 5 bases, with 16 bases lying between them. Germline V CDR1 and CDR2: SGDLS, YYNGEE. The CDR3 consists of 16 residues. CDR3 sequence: CASSVGGLELGDTQYF. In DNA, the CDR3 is TGTGCCAGCAGCGTAGGCGGATTGGAGCTGGGAGATACGCAGTATTTT.

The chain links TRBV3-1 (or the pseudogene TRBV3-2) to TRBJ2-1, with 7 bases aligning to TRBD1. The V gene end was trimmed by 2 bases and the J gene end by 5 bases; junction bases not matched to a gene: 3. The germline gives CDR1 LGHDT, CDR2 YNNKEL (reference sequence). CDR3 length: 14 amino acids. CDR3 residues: CASSQWDRNNEQFF. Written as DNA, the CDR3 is TGTGCCAGCAGCCAATGGGACAGAAACAATGAGCAGTTCTTC.

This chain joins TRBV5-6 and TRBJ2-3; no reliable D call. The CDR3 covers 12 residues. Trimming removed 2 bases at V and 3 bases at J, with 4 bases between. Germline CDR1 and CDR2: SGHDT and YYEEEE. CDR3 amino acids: CASSLRTDTQYF. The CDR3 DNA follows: TGTGCCAGCAGCTTACGGACAGATACGCAGTATTTT.

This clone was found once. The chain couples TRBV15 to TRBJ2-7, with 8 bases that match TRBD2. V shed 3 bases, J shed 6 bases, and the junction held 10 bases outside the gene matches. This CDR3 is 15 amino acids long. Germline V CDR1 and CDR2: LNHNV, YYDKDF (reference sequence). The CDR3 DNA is TGTGCCACCAGCAGTAAGCGGGAGCGTCGGGGCGAGCAGTACTTC. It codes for CATSSKRERRGEQYF.

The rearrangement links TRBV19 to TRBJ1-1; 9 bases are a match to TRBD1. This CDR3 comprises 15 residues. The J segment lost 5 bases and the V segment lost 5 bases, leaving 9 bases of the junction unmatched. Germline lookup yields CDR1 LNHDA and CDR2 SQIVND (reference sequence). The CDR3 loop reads CASSLRTGVGTEAFF. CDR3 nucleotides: TGTGCCAGTAGTCTTCGGACAGGGGTGGGAACTGAAGCTTTCTTT.